This TCR beta chain was sequenced for a study of T cell responses to AZD1222 COVID-19 vaccine. Whole-study findings and limits: A rise in Spike-specific TCR breadth and depth followed two AZD1222 doses.

The protocol was immunoSEQ multiplex PCR, while the TCRdb copy is restricted to in-frame clones and leaves out a portion. The sample holds 130,000 to 150,000 clones, 90% to 95% seen once. As regards this clone: Its antigen is not identified. The junction does not match germline at one end; this may be a read error.

The source of this sequence is an adult who had recovered from COVID-19. Sample: peripheral blood, taken after recovery from COVID-19.

CDR3 loop: CASSVGGGQHNERFF. CDR3 bases: TGTGCCAGCAGCGTAGGAGGGGGACAGCACAATGAGCGGTTCTTC. This rearrangement joins TRBV9 to TRBJ2-1; TRBD1 matches at 7 bases. CDR1 and CDR2 (germline): SGDLS, YYNGEE. There are 15 residues in the CDR3.